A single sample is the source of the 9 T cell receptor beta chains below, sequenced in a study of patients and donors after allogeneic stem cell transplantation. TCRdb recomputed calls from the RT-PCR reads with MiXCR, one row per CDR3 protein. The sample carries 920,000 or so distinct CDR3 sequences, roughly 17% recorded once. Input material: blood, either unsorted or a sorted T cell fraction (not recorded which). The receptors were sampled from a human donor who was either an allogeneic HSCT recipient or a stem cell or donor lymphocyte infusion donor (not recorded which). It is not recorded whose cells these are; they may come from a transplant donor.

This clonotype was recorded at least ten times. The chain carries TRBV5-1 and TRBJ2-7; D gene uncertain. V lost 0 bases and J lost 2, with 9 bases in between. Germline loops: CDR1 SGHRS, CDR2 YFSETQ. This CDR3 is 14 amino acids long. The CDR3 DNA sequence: TGCGCCAGCAGCTTGGCCGGGCAGACCTACGAGCAGTACTTC. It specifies CASSLAGQTYEQYF.

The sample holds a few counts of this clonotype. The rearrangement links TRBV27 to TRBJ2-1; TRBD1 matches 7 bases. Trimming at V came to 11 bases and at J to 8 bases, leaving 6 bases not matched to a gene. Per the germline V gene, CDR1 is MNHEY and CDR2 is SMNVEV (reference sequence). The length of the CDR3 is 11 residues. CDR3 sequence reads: CAVGGHYEQFF. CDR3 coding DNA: TGTGCCGTAGGGGGCCACTATGAGCAGTTCTTC.

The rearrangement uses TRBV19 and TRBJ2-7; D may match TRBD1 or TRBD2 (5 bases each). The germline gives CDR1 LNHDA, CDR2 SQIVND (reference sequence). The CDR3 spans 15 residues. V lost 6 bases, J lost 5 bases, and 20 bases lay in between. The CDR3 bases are TGTGCCAGTAGCAATACCGGGACGGTGAAGGACGAGCAGTACTTC. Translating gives CASSNTGTVKDEQYF.

In DNA form, the CDR3 reads TGTGCCAGCAGCTCCCCCGAGCGCATCCTCACAGATACGCAGTATTTT. It specifies CASSSPERILTDTQYF. The V and J genes are TRBV7-3 and TRBJ2-3; unclear D gene. The V and J ends lost 4 bases and 2 bases respectively, with 16 bases between them. CDR3 length: 16 amino acids. Germline values: CDR1 SGHTA, CDR2 FQGTGA.

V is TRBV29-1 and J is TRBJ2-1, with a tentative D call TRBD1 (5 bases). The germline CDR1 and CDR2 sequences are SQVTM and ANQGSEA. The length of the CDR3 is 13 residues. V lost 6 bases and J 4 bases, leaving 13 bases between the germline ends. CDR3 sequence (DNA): TGCAGCGTCGAGTACAGGACGTACAATGAGCAGTTCTTC. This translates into CSVEYRTYNEQFF.

Here the CDR3 reads CASSRWVAGLSSYEQYF. CDR3 sequence (DNA): TGTGCCAGTAGCCGGTGGGTAGCGGGGCTTAGCTCCTACGAGCAGTACTTC. The chain carries TRBV6-1 and TRBJ2-7; 8 bases agree with TRBD2. The CDR3 loop spans 17 amino acids. The V gene end was trimmed by 9 bases and the J gene end by 0 bases; junction bases not matched to a gene: 16. Looked up from germline, CDR1 is MNHNS and CDR2 is SASEGT.

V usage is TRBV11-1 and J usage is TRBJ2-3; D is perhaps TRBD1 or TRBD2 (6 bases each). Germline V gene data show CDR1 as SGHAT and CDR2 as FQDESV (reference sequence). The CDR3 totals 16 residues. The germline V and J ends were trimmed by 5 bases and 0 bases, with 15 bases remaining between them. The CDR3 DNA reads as TGTGCCAGCAGCCCGGGGGCCCCCGGTAGCACAGATACGCAGTATTTT. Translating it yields CASSPGAPGSTDTQYF.

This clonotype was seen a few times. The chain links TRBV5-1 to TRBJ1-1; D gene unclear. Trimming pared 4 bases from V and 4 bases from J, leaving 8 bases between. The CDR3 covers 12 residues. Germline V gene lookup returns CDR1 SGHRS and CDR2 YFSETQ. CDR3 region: CASSVDSTEAFF. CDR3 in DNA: TGCGCCAGCAGCGTGGATAGCACTGAAGCTTTCTTT.

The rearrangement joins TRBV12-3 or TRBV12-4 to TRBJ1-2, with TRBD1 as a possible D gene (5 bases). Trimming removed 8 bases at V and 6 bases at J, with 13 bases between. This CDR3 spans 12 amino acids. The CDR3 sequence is CASAPRGDGYTF. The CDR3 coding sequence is TGTGCCAGCGCCCCGAGGGGCGATGGCTACACCTTC.